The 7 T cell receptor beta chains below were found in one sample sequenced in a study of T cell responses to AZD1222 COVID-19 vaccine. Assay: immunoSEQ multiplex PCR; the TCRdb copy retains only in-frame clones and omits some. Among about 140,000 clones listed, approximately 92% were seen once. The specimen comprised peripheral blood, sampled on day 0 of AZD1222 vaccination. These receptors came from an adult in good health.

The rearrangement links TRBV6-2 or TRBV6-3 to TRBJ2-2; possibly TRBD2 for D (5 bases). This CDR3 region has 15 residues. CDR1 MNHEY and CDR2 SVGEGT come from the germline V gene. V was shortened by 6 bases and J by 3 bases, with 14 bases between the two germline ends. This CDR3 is CASSLAGADTGELFF. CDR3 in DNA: TGTGCCAGCAGCTTGGCGGGCGCGGACACCGGGGAGCTGTTTTTT.

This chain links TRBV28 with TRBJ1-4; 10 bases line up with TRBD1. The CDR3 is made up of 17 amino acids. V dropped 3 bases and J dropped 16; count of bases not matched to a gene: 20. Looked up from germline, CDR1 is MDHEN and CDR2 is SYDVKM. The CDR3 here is CASSFRNPDRDRGWSFF. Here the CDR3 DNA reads TGTGCCAGCAGTTTCCGGAACCCAGACCGGGACAGGGGTTGGTCGTTTTTT. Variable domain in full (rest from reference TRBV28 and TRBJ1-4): DVKVTQSSRYLVKRTGEKVFLECVQDMDHENMFWYRQDPGLGLRLIYFSYDVKMKEKGDIPEGYSVSREKKERFSLILESASTNQTSMYLCASSFRNPDRDRGWSFFGSGTQLSVL.

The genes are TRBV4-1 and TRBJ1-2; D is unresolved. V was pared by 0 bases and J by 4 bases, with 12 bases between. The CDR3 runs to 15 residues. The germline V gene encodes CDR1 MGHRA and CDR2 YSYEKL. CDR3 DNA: TGCGCCAGCAGCCAAGAATGGGGAGAATCCTATGGCTACACCTTC. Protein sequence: CASSQEWGESYGYTF.

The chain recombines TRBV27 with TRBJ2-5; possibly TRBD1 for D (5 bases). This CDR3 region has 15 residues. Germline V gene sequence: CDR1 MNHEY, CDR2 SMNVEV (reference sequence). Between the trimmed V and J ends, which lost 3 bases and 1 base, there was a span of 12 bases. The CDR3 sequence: CASSLAQAPQETQYF. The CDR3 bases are TGTGCCAGCAGTTTGGCACAGGCACCCCAAGAGACCCAGTACTTC.

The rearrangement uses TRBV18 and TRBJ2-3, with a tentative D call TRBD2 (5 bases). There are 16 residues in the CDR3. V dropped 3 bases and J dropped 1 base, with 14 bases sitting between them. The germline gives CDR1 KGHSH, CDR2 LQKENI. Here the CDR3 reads CASSPLRGRGTDTQYF. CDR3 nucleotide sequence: TGTGCCAGCTCACCCCTTCGGGGTCGGGGCACAGATACGCAGTATTTT.

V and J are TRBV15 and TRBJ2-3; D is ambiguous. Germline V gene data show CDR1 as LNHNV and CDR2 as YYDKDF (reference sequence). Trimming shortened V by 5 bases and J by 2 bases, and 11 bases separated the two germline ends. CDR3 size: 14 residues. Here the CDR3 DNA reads TGTGCCACCAGCGTCCGGACGTCCACAGATACGCAGTATTTT. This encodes CATSVRTSTDTQYF.

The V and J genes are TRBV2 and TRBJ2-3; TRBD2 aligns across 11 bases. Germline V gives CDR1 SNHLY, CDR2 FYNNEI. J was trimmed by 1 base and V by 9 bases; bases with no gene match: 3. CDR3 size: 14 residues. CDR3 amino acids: CASSGRAGTDTQYF. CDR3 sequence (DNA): TGTGCCAGTAGCGGGAGGGCCGGCACAGATACGCAGTATTTT.